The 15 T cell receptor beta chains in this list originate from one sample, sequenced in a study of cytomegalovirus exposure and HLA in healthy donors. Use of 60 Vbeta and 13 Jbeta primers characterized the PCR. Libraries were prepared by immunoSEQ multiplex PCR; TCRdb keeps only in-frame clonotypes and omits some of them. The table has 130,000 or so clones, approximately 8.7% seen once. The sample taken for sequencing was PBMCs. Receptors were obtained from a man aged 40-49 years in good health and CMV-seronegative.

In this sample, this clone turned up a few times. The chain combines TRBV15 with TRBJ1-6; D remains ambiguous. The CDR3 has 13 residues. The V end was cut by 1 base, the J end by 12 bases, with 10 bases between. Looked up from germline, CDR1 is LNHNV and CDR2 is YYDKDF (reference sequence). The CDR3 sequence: CATSRARRGPLHF. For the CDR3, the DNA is TGTGCCACCAGCAGAGCACGGCGAGGACCCCTCCACTTT.

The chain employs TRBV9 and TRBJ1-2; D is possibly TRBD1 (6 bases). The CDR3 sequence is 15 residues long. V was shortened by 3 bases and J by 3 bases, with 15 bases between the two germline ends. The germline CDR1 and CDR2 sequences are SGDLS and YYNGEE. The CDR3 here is CASSGGAGADYGYTF. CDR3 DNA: TGTGCCAGCAGCGGGGGGGCGGGGGCTGACTATGGCTACACCTTC.

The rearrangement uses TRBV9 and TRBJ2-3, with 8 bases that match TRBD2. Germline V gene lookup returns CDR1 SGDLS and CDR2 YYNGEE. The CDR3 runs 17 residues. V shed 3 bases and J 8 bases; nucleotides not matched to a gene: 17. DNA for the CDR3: TGTGCCAGCAGCGGTCCTACCGGGACTAGGAGGGGGGGTACGCAGTATTTT. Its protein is CASSGPTGTRRGGTQYF.

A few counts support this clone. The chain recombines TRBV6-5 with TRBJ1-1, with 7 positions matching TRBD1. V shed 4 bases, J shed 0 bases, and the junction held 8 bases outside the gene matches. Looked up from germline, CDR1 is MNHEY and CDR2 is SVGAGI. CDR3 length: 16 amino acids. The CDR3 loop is CASSSPGQMMNTEAFF. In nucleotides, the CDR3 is TGTGCCAGCAGTTCACCGGGACAGATGATGAACACTGAAGCTTTCTTT.

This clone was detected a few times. The CDR3 DNA reads TGTGCCAGCAGCTTGGAAACGAGTTTCTACTCTGGAAACACCATATATTTT. Encoded protein: CASSLETSFYSGNTIYF. V is TRBV5-6 and J is TRBJ1-3; no definite D call. CDR1 SGHDT and CDR2 YYEEEE come from the germline V gene. The CDR3 sequence is 17 residues long. V was clipped by 0 bases and J by 0 bases, with 13 bases between them.

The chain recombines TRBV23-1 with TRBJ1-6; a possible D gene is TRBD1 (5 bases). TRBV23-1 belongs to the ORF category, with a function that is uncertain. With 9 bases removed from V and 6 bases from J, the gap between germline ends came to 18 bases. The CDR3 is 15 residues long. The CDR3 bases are TGCGCCAGGCGACCCCCCAGGGCGTCTAATTCACCCCTCCACTTT. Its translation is CARRPPRASNSPLHF.

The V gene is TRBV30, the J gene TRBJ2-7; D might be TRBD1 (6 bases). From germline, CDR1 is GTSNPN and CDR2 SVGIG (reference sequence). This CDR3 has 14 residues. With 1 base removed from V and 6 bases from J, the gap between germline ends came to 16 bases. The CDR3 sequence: CAWSGDNARREQYF. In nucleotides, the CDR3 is TGTGCCTGGAGTGGGGACAACGCGAGGCGCGAGCAGTACTTC. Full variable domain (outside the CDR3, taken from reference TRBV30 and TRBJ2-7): SQTIHQWPATLVQPVGSPLSLECTVEGTSNPNLYWYRQAAGRGLQLLFYSVGIGQISSEVPQNLSASRPQDRQFILSSKKLLLSDSGFYLCAWSGDNARREQYFGPGTRLTVT.

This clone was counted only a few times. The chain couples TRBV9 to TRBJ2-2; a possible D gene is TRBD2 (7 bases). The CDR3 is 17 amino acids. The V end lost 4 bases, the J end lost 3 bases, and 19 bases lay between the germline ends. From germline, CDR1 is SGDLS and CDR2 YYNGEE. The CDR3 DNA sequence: TGTGCCAGCAGCCAATTTGGGGGGGGGCAAGACACCGGGGAGCTGTTTTTT. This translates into CASSQFGGGQDTGELFF.

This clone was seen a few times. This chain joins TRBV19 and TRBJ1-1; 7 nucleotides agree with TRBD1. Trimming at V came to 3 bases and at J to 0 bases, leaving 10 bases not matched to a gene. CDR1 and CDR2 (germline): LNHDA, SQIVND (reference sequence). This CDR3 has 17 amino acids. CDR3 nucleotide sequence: TGTGCCAGTAGTATTCCTCCGGGACAGTCTTTGAACACTGAAGCTTTCTTT. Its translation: CASSIPPGQSLNTEAFF.

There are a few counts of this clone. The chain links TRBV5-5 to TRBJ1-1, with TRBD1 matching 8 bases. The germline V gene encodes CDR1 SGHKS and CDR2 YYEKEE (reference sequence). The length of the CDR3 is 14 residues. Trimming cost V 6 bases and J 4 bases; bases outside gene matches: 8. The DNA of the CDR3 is TGTGCCAGCATCCTGGACAGGGTGATCACTGAAGCTTTCTTT. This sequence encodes CASILDRVITEAFF.

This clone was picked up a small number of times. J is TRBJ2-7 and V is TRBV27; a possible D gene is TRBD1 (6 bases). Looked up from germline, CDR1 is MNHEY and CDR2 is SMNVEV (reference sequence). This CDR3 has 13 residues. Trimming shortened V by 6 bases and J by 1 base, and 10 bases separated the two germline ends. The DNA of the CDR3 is TGTGCCAGCAGACAAACAGGGTCCTACGAGCAGTACTTC. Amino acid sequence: CASRQTGSYEQYF.

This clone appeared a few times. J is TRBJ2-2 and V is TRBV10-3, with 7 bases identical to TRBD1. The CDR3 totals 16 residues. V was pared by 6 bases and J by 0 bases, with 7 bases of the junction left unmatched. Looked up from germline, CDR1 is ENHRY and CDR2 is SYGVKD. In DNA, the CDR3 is TGTGCCATCAGGGAGAGGACAGGCGCGAACACCGGGGAGCTGTTTTTT. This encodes CAIRERTGANTGELFF.

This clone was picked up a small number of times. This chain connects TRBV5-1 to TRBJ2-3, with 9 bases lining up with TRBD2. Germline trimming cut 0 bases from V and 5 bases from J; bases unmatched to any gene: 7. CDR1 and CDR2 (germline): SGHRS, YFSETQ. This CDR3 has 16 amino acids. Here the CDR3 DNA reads TGCGCCAGCAGCTTGGGGCGGGGGGGCCAGTTAGATACGCAGTATTTT. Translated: CASSLGRGGQLDTQYF.

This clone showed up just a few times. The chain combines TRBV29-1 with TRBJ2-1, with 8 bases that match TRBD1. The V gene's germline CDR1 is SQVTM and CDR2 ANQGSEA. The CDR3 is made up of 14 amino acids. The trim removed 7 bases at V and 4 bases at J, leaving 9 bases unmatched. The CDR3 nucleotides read TGCAGCGGCACCGGGACAGGATTTTACAATGAGCAGTTCTTC. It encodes CSGTGTGFYNEQFF.

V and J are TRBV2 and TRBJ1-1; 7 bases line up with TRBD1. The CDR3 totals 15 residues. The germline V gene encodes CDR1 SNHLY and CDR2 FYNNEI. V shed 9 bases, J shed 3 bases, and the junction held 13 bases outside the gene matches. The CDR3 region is CARARRIRGDTEAFF. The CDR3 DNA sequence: TGTGCCAGAGCCAGGAGGATCAGGGGGGACACTGAAGCTTTCTTT.